A selection of T cell receptor beta chains follows, all from one sample in a study of T cell responses to AZD1222 COVID-19 vaccine. This table comes from immunoSEQ multiplex PCR, and its TCRdb copy is limited to in-frame clones, with some not included. The repertoire holds some 150,000 clones, 80% to 95% seen once, with roughly 4% in the top ten. This sample comprised peripheral blood, obtained on day 0 of AZD1222 vaccination. The receptor set was obtained from an adult in good health. CDR3s include the opening cysteine and the closing phenylalanine or tryptophan. The D gene is left open where the match is weak. Clone size is not always given. Where it is, it says once, few, many or a class for expanded clones.

J,V,length,size,D,DNA,CDR3
TRBJ2-2,TRBV5-1,17,once,TRBD2,TGCGCCAGCAGCCACGGACTAGCGGGAGGGCCAACCGGGGAGCTGTTTTTT,CASSHGLAGGPTGELFF
TRBJ2-3,TRBV7-2,14,-,TRBD1,TGTGCCACCGTGACAGGGATTGGCGCAGATACGCAGTATTTT,CATVTGIGADTQYF
TRBJ2-7,TRBV3-1/TRBV3-2,15,-,-,TGTGCCAGCAGCCAAGTCGGGCATTCTCTCTACGAGCAGTACTTC,CASSQVGHSLYEQYF
TRBJ2-7,TRBV4-3,15,-,-,TGCGCCAGCAGCCTAGGAACCTTGAGCTCCTACGAGCAGTACTTC,CASSLGTLSSYEQYF
TRBJ2-2,TRBV14,13,-,-,TGTGCCAGCAGCCAAGAGGGTCCCGGGGAGCTGTTTTTT,CASSQEGPGELFF
TRBJ1-4,TRBV10-3,14,-,-,TGTGCCATCAGTGTGGGCCAGGGTGATGAAAAACTGTTTTTT,CAISVGQGDEKLFF
TRBJ2-2,TRBV9,14,-,-,TGTGCCAGCAGCGTAGCGGGAGTTGGCGGGGAGCTGTTTTTT,CASSVAGVGGELFF
TRBJ2-1,TRBV6-2/TRBV6-3,16,-,TRBD2,TGTGCCAGCAGCCCTATAGCGGGGAGCTCCTACAATGAGCAGTTCTTC,CASSPIAGSSYNEQFF
TRBJ2-5,TRBV5-6,13,-,-,TGTGCCAGCAGCTTGGCAGGGTTGGAGACCCAGTACTTC,CASSLAGLETQYF
TRBJ1-2,TRBV5-1,13,-,TRBD1,TGCGCCAGCAGCTTGGGGGACAGCTATGGCTACACCTTC,CASSLGDSYGYTF
TRBJ2-7,TRBV6-1,16,-,-,TGTGCCAGCAGTGAAGAGTGGGCAGCCCTCCCCTACGAGCAGTACTTC,CASSEEWAALPYEQYF
TRBJ2-5,TRBV10-1,13,-,TRBD1,TGCGCCAGTGCCAAGACAGGGGTAGAGACCCAGTACTTC,CASAKTGVETQYF
TRBJ2-1,TRBV6-5,14,-,-,TGTGCCAGCAGGACGGACGGGTTATACAATGAGCAGTTCTTC,CASRTDGLYNEQFF
TRBJ2-1,TRBV24-1,14,-,TRBD2,TGTGCCACCAGTACACGGGAGGGCCTTGGTGAGCAGTTCTTC,CATSTREGLGEQFF
TRBJ2-1,TRBV29-1,14,few,TRBD2,TGCAGCGTTGACGTTAGCGGGACCTACAATGAGCAGTTCTTC,CSVDVSGTYNEQFF
TRBJ2-3,TRBV28,14,once,-,TGTGCCAGCAGTAGTGTAATCGGGGCAGATACGCAGTATTTT,CASSSVIGADTQYF
TRBJ1-2,TRBV2,15,-,TRBD1,TGTGCCAGCATGCCTAGGACAGGGAATGTCTATGGCTACACCTTC,CASMPRTGNVYGYTF